The clone carrying this T cell receptor beta chain was recorded at least ten times. The CDR3 consists of 11 residues. Trimming left V 5 bases short and J 6 bases short, with 7 bases between. The entry originates in a study of neurological immune-mediated disorders. MiXCR, applied by TCRdb to the 5' RACE reads, yields one record per CDR3 protein. The data hold tens of thousands of distinct CDR3 sequences, with more than 9.5% observed a single time. The sequenced sample was PBMCs. The receptor's source is a man aged 55 to 70 in good health. The J gene is TRBJ1-1, the V gene TRBV12-3 or TRBV12-4; no clear D gene. CDR3 nucleotides: TGTGCCAGCAGTACCACCGCTGAAGCTTTCTTT. This translates into CASSTTAEAFF.